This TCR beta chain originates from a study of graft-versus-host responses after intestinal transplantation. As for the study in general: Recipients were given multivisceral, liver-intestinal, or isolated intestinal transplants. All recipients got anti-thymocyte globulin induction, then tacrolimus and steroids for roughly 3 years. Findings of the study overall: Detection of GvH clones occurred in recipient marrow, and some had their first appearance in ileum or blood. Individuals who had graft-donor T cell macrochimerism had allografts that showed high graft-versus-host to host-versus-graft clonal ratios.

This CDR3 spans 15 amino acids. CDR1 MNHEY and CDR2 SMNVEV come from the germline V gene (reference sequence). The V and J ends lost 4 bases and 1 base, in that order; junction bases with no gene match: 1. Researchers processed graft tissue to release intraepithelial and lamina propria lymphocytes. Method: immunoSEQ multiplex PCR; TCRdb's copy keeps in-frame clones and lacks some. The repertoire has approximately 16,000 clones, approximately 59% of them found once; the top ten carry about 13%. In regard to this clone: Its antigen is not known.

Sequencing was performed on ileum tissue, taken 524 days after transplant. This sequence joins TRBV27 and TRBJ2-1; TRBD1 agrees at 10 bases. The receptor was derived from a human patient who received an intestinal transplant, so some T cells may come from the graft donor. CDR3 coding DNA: TGTGCCAGCAGTTGGGACAGGGGTTCCTACAATGAGCAGTTCTTC. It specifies CASSWDRGSYNEQFF.